Below, 14 T cell receptor beta chains from the same sample are listed, as sequenced in a study of T cells after yellow fever vaccination. TCRdb reprocessed the 5' RACE reads via MiXCR and lists one record per CDR3 protein. The table includes a few hundred thousand distinct CDR3 sequences, 4.1% detected once. The sequencing used PBMCs, collected 5 days after the yellow fever booster vaccination. Receptor source: a man between 18 and 29 years old who received the YFV17D yellow fever vaccine.

The V call is TRBV6-5, the J call TRBJ1-1; 11 positions agree with TRBD1. This CDR3 contains 15 residues. Trimming at V came to 6 bases and at J to 5 bases, leaving 8 bases not matched to a gene. The germline V gene has CDR1 MNHEY and CDR2 SVGAGI. CDR3 residues: CASSGSRDRGTEAFF. CDR3 nucleotide sequence: TGTGCCAGCAGCGGGTCCCGGGACAGGGGGACTGAAGCTTTCTTT.

This clonotype was observed many times. The gene calls are TRBV7-2 and TRBJ2-1; possibly TRBD2 for D (7 bases). With 5 bases removed from V and 0 bases from J, the gap between germline ends came to 14 bases. Germline V gene data show CDR1 as SGHTA and CDR2 as FQGNSA. This CDR3 spans 16 amino acids. Here the CDR3 reads CASSVTGGRSYNEQFF. In DNA form, the CDR3 reads TGTGCCAGCAGCGTAACGGGGGGCCGCTCCTACAATGAGCAGTTCTTC.

This clonotype came up a few times. This rearrangement joins TRBV11-1 to TRBJ2-3; TRBD2 matches 11 bases. CDR1 is SGHAT, CDR2 FQDESV, per germline (reference sequence). Trimming removed 4 bases from V and 4 bases from J; junction bases left unmatched: 7. CDR3 length: 16 amino acids. This CDR3 is CASSSPSGGQSDTQYF. The DNA for the CDR3 is TGTGCCAGCAGCTCCCCTAGCGGGGGGCAGTCAGATACGCAGTATTTT.

This clonotype was seen repeatedly, ten times or more. The chain links TRBV27 to TRBJ2-7, with TRBD2 matching over 7 bases. Per germline, CDR1 MNHEY and CDR2 SMNVEV (reference sequence). The CDR3 is 15 amino acids. The V gene end was trimmed by 5 bases and the J gene end by 2 bases; junction bases not matched to a gene: 9. The CDR3: CASSPWGGNTYEQYF. The CDR3 DNA is TGTGCCAGCAGTCCCTGGGGGGGGAATACCTACGAGCAGTACTTC.

This clonotype has only a few counts. The rearrangement links TRBV5-1 to TRBJ2-3, with D unclear. Deletions cut 3 bases from V and 2 bases from J, with 16 bases between. The CDR3 spans 16 residues. In germline, CDR1 is SGHRS, CDR2 YFSETQ. This CDR3 is CASSSPTLTHTDTQYF. CDR3 DNA: TGCGCCAGCAGCTCACCGACTCTTACCCACACAGATACGCAGTATTTT. Together with reference TRBV5-1 and TRBJ2-3, the CDR3 gives the full variable domain: KAGVTQTPRYLIKTRGQQVTLSCSPISGHRSVSWYQQTPGQGLQFLFEYFSETQRNKGNFPGRFSGRQFSNSRSEMNVSTLELGDSALYLCASSSPTLTHTDTQYFGPGTRLTVL.

V gene TRBV5-5 combines with J gene TRBJ1-3; D uncertain. The CDR3 covers 16 residues. Germline CDR1 SGHKS, CDR2 YYEKEE (reference sequence). Trimming removed 2 bases from V and 4 bases from J, with 16 bases in between. In DNA, the CDR3 is TGTGCCAGCAGCTTTGAGTTTTCGACGGGAGGAAACACCATATATTTT. The encoded protein is CASSFEFSTGGNTIYF.

This clonotype was observed at least ten times. The J gene is TRBJ1-5, the V gene TRBV4-1; D is undetermined. With 4 bases removed from V and 4 bases from J, the gap between germline ends came to 11 bases. Germline CDR1 and CDR2: MGHRA and YSYEKL. CDR3 size: 14 residues. DNA for the CDR3: TGCGCCAGCAGCCTCGGGGTGGGTAATCAGCCCCAGCATTTT. This codes for CASSLGVGNQPQHF.

In its sample, this clonotype was seen a few times. The chain couples TRBV20-1 to TRBJ1-1; D call uncertain. Looked up from germline, CDR1 is DFQATT and CDR2 is SNEGSKA (reference sequence). The CDR3 loop spans 11 amino acids. The V end was cut by 3 bases, the J end by 6 bases, with 8 bases between. For the CDR3, the DNA is TGCAGTGCTAGCACAGTACCTGAAGCTTTCTTT. Residues: CSASTVPEAFF.

This clonotype has just a few counts. The rearrangement links TRBV28 to TRBJ2-5; D call uncertain. Germline lookup yields CDR1 MDHEN and CDR2 SYDVKM. The CDR3 runs 13 residues. Trimming took off 5 bases at V and 0 bases at J, with 7 bases between the two ends. CDR3 nucleotide sequence: TGTGCCAGCAGTCCGTCGGACCAAGAGACCCAGTACTTC. As protein: CASSPSDQETQYF.

A few counts support this clonotype. J is TRBJ2-7 and V is TRBV15, with D possibly called TRBD1 or TRBD2 (5 bases each). CDR1 is LNHNV, CDR2 YYDKDF, per germline (reference sequence). The CDR3 length is 13 residues. The germline V and J ends were trimmed by 5 bases and 3 bases, with 11 bases remaining between them. The CDR3 DNA reads TGTGCCACCAGCGCTCGGGACGGCTACGAGCAGTACGTC. It specifies CATSARDGYEQYV.

This clonotype was recorded many times. The chain employs TRBV18 and TRBJ2-7, with 8 bases that match TRBD2. Per germline, CDR1 KGHSH and CDR2 LQKENI. Germline trimming cut 10 bases from V and 6 bases from J; bases unmatched to any gene: 11. The CDR3 runs 13 residues. The CDR3 DNA sequence: TGTGCCACCGTCGGGGGGGCCGGAGGCGAGCAGTACTTC. It codes for CATVGGAGGEQYF.

In its sample, this clonotype was seen a few times. This chain links TRBV9 with TRBJ2-3; D gene ambiguous. CDR3 length: 14 residues. Deletions cut 0 bases from V and 1 base from J, with 6 bases between. Germline CDR1 reads SGDLS; CDR2 reads YYNGEE. The CDR3 sequence is CASSVDYGTDTQYF. The CDR3 DNA follows: TGTGCCAGCAGCGTAGACTACGGCACAGATACGCAGTATTTT.

Only a few counts were recorded for this clonotype. The chain uses TRBV20-1 and TRBJ2-1; 8 bases match TRBD2. V shed 0 bases, J shed 9 bases, and the junction held 10 bases outside the gene matches. The length of the CDR3 is 15 residues. CDR1 and CDR2 from the germline V gene are DFQATT and SNEGSKA (reference sequence). CDR3 amino acids: CSARDVRTSNGEQFF. Here the CDR3 DNA reads TGCAGTGCTAGAGATGTCCGGACTAGCAACGGTGAGCAGTTCTTC.

The chain carries TRBV6-6 and TRBJ2-7; 10 nucleotides line up with TRBD1. Germline V gives CDR1 MNHNY, CDR2 SVGAGI (reference sequence). Trimming at V came to 4 bases and at J to 3 bases, leaving 6 bases not matched to a gene. There are 15 residues in the CDR3. CDR3 nucleotide sequence: TGTGCCAGCAGTTCAGCGGGACAGGGGAACTACGAGCAGTACTTC. It translates to CASSSAGQGNYEQYF.